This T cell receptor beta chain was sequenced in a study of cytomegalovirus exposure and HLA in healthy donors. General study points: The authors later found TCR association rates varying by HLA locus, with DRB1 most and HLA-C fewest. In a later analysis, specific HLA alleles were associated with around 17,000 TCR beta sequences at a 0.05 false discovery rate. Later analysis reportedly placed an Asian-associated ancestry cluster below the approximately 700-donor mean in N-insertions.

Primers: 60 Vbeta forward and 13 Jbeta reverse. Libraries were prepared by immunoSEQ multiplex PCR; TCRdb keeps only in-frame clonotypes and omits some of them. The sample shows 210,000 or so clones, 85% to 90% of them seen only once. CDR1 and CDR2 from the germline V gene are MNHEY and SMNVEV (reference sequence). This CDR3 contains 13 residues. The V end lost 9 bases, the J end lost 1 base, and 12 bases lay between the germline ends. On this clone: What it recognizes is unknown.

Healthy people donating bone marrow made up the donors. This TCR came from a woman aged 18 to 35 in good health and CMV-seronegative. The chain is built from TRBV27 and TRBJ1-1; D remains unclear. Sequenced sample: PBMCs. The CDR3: CASIGRSNTEAFF. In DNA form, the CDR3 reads TGTGCCAGTATCGGGAGATCGAACACTGAAGCTTTCTTT.